The 8 T cell receptor beta chains in this list originate from one sample, sequenced in a study of control samples from healthy donors and cancer patients. Here immunoSEQ multiplex PCR was the method, and the copy in TCRdb shows in-frame clones only, minus some. The sample records hundreds of thousands of clones, around 90% being singletons. The sample was PBMCs. The receptors were gathered from a middle-aged man with head and neck cancer.

V and J are TRBV24-1 and TRBJ2-1; 12 positions agree with TRBD2. The CDR3 loop spans 16 amino acids. Losses at the gene ends were 4 bases for V and 6 bases for J; bases not matched to a gene: 6. The germline V gene encodes CDR1 KGHDR and CDR2 SFDVKD. The CDR3 nucleotides read TGTGCCACCAGTGACACTACTAGCGGGGGGATCAATGAGCAGTTCTTC. As protein: CATSDTTSGGINEQFF.

The rearrangement links TRBV13 to TRBJ2-7, with 7 bases matching TRBD2. There are 15 residues in the CDR3. Looked up from germline, CDR1 is PRHDT and CDR2 is FYEKMQ (reference sequence). V trimming: 2 bases; J trimming: 3 bases; junction bases outside the gene matches: 7. DNA for the CDR3: TGTGCCAGCAGCTTACGGGCGGGAGACATCTACGAGCAGTACTTC. Protein: CASSLRAGDIYEQYF.

There are a few counts of this clone. The J gene is TRBJ2-7, the V gene TRBV6-5, with 7 nucleotides matching TRBD2. Trimming at V came to 5 bases and at J to 4 bases, leaving 11 bases not matched to a gene. This CDR3 contains 15 residues. Germline V gives CDR1 MNHEY, CDR2 SVGAGI. The CDR3 DNA follows: TGTGCCAGCAGTCGAGAGAGGGAGCGGGGTTACGAGCAGTACTTC. Translating gives CASSRERERGYEQYF.

The CDR3 coding sequence is TGTGCCAGCTCACCTGCCGGTTACCTTAACTATGGCTACACCTTC. It specifies CASSPAGYLNYGYTF. This sequence joins TRBV18 and TRBJ1-2; D remains unclear. The V and J ends lost 3 bases and 1 base respectively, with 12 bases between them. Germline CDR1 and CDR2: KGHSH and LQKENI. This CDR3 has 15 amino acids.

V gene TRBV5-8 combines with J gene TRBJ1-1, with a weak D call TRBD1 (5 bases). This CDR3 has 14 residues. V was pared by 5 bases and J by 2 bases, with 13 bases between. Germline assignment: CDR1 SGHTS and CDR2 YDEGEE. The CDR3 region is CASRWRGRNTEAFF. CDR3 nucleotide sequence: TGTGCCAGCAGATGGAGGGGTCGTAACACTGAAGCTTTCTTT.

With regard to this clone: This CDR3 is also generated by other DNA sequences in the sample. The CDR3, as DNA: TGTGCCAGCAGCCTTGGGAGCTCTGGAAACACCATATATTTT. This gives the protein CASSLGSSGNTIYF. This chain links TRBV7-9 with TRBJ1-3, with D unclear. The CDR3 is 14 amino acids. The ends were cut back, 5 bases at V and 0 bases at J, with 8 bases in the middle. Germline-derived CDR1 and CDR2 are SEHNR and FQNEAQ (reference sequence).

The chain couples TRBV7-9 to TRBJ2-2; D perhaps matches TRBD1 (6 bases). Germline CDR1 and CDR2: SEHNR and FQNEAQ (reference sequence). V was cut by 1 base and J by 4 bases, with 13 bases left in between. The CDR3 runs to 16 residues. The DNA of the CDR3 is TGTGCCAGCAGCTTAGAAGGTAGCAGGGGCACCGGGGAGCTGTTTTTT. This encodes CASSLEGSRGTGELFF.

The rearrangement uses TRBV4-2 and TRBJ2-3; D is possibly TRBD1 or TRBD2 (5 bases each). The germline V gene encodes CDR1 LGHNA and CDR2 YNFKEQ. V lost 1 base and J lost 0, with 8 bases in between. The CDR3 spans 15 residues. The CDR3 loop is CASSQVGPSTDTQYF. DNA of the CDR3: TGTGCCAGCAGCCAAGTGGGACCTAGCACAGATACGCAGTATTTT.